The present TCR beta chain was sequenced within a study of blood T cell repertoires in COVID-19. Study information: The cDNA or gDNA used as material had been derived from T cells, B-cell-depleted T cells, or PBMCs.

Participants' own reports of clinical history determined their cohort assignment. The protocol was immunoSEQ multiplex PCR, while the TCRdb copy is restricted to in-frame clones and leaves out a portion. This table has about 170,000 clones, about 90% appearing once. This CDR3 contains 15 residues. CDR1 is SGHRS, CDR2 YFSETQ, per germline. V was clipped by 3 bases and J by 4 bases; unmatched bases: 8. A single count supports this clone. The rearrangement links TRBV5-1 to TRBJ2-5; 8 nucleotides align to TRBD1. Sequenced sample: PBMCs or T cells enriched from blood (not recorded which). This clonotype was obtained from a human donor with acute COVID-19. The donor label of this sample is uncertain. This CDR3 reads CASSSLSGTGETQYF. DNA for the CDR3: TGCGCCAGCAGCTCCCTCTCCGGGACAGGAGAGACCCAGTACTTC.